The 32 T cell receptor beta chains below were found in one sample sequenced in a study of cytomegalovirus exposure and HLA in healthy donors (TCRdb year 2017). Library preparation was by the immunoSEQ multiplex PCR assay. The clones in this table, taken by TCRdb from immuneACCESS, are in-frame only. Not every clone is retained; where verified, under half of the shortfall comes from an unresolved V gene, and the cause of the rest is unknown. This sample holds 240,000 or so clones; around 87% were observed only once. Jointly, the top ten make up roughly 1.2% of the sample. Sequencing used PBMCs. Receptor source: a woman aged 25 to 39 in good health and CMV-seropositive.

The rearrangement joins TRBV29-1 to TRBJ2-7, with D perhaps TRBD1 (6 bases). V lost 3 bases and J 1 base, leaving 10 bases between the germline ends. This CDR3 is built from 13 residues. Germline V lookup: CDR1 SQVTM, CDR2 ANQGSEA. The CDR3 DNA reads as TGCAGCGTTGACTCCGGGACATCCTACGAGCAGTACTTC. This translates into CSVDSGTSYEQYF.

The CDR3 is CASSEYRGPYNEQFF. The CDR3 coding sequence is TGCGCCAGCAGTGAGTATAGGGGTCCCTACAATGAGCAGTTCTTC. The V call is TRBV10-1, the J call TRBJ2-1; the D gene is possibly TRBD1 (5 bases). Trimming took off 1 base at V and 2 bases at J, with 9 bases between the two ends. The CDR3 contains 15 residues. CDR1 and CDR2 (germline): WNHNN, SYGVQD (reference sequence).

The chain recombines TRBV27 with TRBJ1-2; D unresolved. Germline V CDR1 and CDR2: MNHEY, SMNVEV (reference sequence). Trimming cost V 5 bases and J 0 bases, with 19 bases left between them. This CDR3 has 17 amino acids. CDR3 coding DNA: TGTGCCAGCAGTCTGGGGATAGGAGGTGCTCCTAACTATGGCTACACCTTC. Translation: CASSLGIGGAPNYGYTF.

The chain combines TRBV27 with TRBJ1-1, with D hard to call. V was pared by 2 bases and J by 1 base, with 5 bases between. Looked up from germline, CDR1 is MNHEY and CDR2 is SMNVEV (reference sequence). The CDR3 contains 13 residues. The CDR3 is CASSLGPNTEAFF. For the CDR3, the DNA is TGTGCCAGCAGTTTAGGGCCGAACACTGAAGCTTTCTTT.

The gene calls are TRBV6-1 and TRBJ2-1, with a possible D match to TRBD2 (5 bases). In germline, CDR1 is MNHNS, CDR2 SASEGT. The CDR3 is made up of 12 amino acids. The V gene lost 11 bases and the J gene lost 10 bases, with 18 bases spanning the gap. The CDR3 spells CASKRDPGEQFF. The DNA for the CDR3 is TGTGCCTCCAAGAGGGATCCGGGGGAGCAGTTCTTC.

In this sample, this clone turned up a few times. V is TRBV6-6 and J is TRBJ1-1, with D possibly being TRBD1 (5 bases). The CDR3 extends over 14 amino acids. Germline CDR1 and CDR2: MNHNY and SVGAGI (reference sequence). V was cut by 6 bases and J by 3 bases, with 14 bases left in between. The CDR3 sequence: CASRGGNLDTEAFF. The CDR3 DNA reads TGTGCCAGCAGGGGGGGGAATCTGGACACTGAAGCTTTCTTT.

This chain uses TRBV11-2 with TRBJ1-1; D possibly corresponds to TRBD1 (6 bases). The CDR3 consists of 13 residues. Looked up from germline, CDR1 is SGHAT and CDR2 is FQNNGV. The V end lost 5 bases, the J end lost 4 bases, and 11 bases lay between the germline ends. The CDR3 region is CASSANRATEAFF. As DNA, the CDR3 is TGTGCCAGCAGCGCAAACAGGGCCACTGAAGCTTTCTTT.

The chain recombines TRBV6-5 with TRBJ2-1, with TRBD2 matching over 7 bases. The CDR3 extends over 14 amino acids. Unmatched junction bases numbered 4, after V lost 6 bases and J lost 2 bases. Germline V gives CDR1 MNHEY, CDR2 SVGAGI. The CDR3 region has the DNA TGTGCCAGCAGAAGCGGGACCGCCTACAATGAGCAGTTCTTC. Its protein is CASRSGTAYNEQFF.

V and J are TRBV27 and TRBJ1-5; 7 positions agree with TRBD1. The CDR3 runs to 15 residues. Trimming took 3 bases from V and 7 from J; bases not matched to a gene: 9. Germline V gene data show CDR1 as MNHEY and CDR2 as SMNVEV (reference sequence). CDR3 DNA sequence: TGTGCCAGCAGTTTGTCTAGGACAGGATCACAGCCCCAGCATTTT. The encoded protein is CASSLSRTGSQPQHF.

The gene calls are TRBV5-6 and TRBJ2-5; 8 nucleotides line up with TRBD2. In germline, CDR1 is SGHDT, CDR2 YYEEEE. This CDR3 comprises 15 residues. The V gene end was trimmed by 2 bases and the J gene end by 2 bases; junction bases not matched to a gene: 5. The CDR3 region is CASSFSGMGQETQYF. In DNA form, the CDR3 reads TGTGCCAGCAGCTTTAGCGGGATGGGACAAGAGACCCAGTACTTC.

This sequence joins TRBV7-9 and TRBJ2-2; 7 bases line up with TRBD1. This CDR3 spans 15 amino acids. Germline CDR1 reads SEHNR; CDR2 reads FQNEAQ (reference sequence). V dropped 5 bases and J dropped 5; count of bases not matched to a gene: 8. The chain's CDR3 is CASSPDRVLTGELFF. As DNA, the CDR3 is TGTGCCAGCAGCCCCGACAGGGTTCTGACCGGGGAGCTGTTTTTT.

This chain joins TRBV19 and TRBJ2-3; D may be TRBD2 (5 bases). The length of the CDR3 is 16 residues. The V and J ends lost 6 bases and 3 bases respectively, with 19 bases between them. Germline V gene data show CDR1 as LNHDA and CDR2 as SQIVND (reference sequence). The CDR3 bases are TGTGCCAGTAGCCCAACTCGGGGAACAAGAACAGATACGCAGTATTTT. This sequence encodes CASSPTRGTRTDTQYF.

The chain is built from TRBV15 and TRBJ1-2; weak D call: TRBD1 (6 bases). Germline V CDR1 and CDR2: LNHNV, YYDKDF (reference sequence). Trimming stripped 1 base from V and 3 bases from J, with 12 bases between. CDR3 length: 15 amino acids. The CDR3 nucleotides read TGTGCCACCAGCAGAGGGGACATCTCCTACTATGGCTACACCTTC. It specifies CATSRGDISYYGYTF. Complete variable domain (other parts from reference TRBV15 and TRBJ1-2): DAMVIQNPRYQVTQFGKPVTLSCSQTLNHNVMYWYQQKSSQAPKLLFHYYDKDFNNEADTPDNFQSRRPNTSFCFLDIRSPGLGDTAMYLCATSRGDISYYGYTFGSGTRLTVV.

The J gene is TRBJ2-3, the V gene TRBV28; 11 nucleotides align to TRBD2. J lost 2 bases, V lost 5 bases, and 3 bases had no gene match. In germline, CDR1 is MDHEN, CDR2 SYDVKM. The CDR3 loop spans 15 amino acids. CDR3 DNA sequence: TGTGCCAGCAGTCAGGGACTAGCGGTCACAGATACGCAGTATTTT. Its protein is CASSQGLAVTDTQYF.

The CDR3 region has the DNA TGTGCCTGGAGTAAAACAGGGCACTATGGCTACACCTTC. Protein product: CAWSKTGHYGYTF. This chain joins TRBV30 and TRBJ1-2; weak D call: TRBD1 (6 bases). In germline, CDR1 is GTSNPN, CDR2 SVGIG (reference sequence). V was trimmed by 2 bases and J by 3 bases, leaving 10 bases between them. This CDR3 contains 13 residues.

The CDR3: CASTLTSGSYNEQFF. Here the CDR3 DNA reads TGTGCCAGCACCCTGACTAGCGGGAGTTACAATGAGCAGTTCTTC. The chain is built from TRBV25-1 and TRBJ2-1; 12 bases are shared with TRBD2. Unmatched junction bases numbered 5, after V lost 7 bases and J lost 4 bases. This CDR3 is 15 amino acids long. Germline V gene sequence: CDR1 MGHDK, CDR2 SYGVNS.

V gene TRBV27 combines with J gene TRBJ2-2, with a possible D match to TRBD2 (6 bases). The CDR3 has 14 amino acids. CDR1 and CDR2 (germline): MNHEY, SMNVEV (reference sequence). The V end was cut by 5 bases, the J end by 6 bases, with 13 bases between. This CDR3 is CASSLPGTPGELFF. CDR3 nucleotide sequence: TGTGCCAGCAGTCTACCTGGGACTCCCGGGGAGCTGTTTTTT.

This clone was detected only once. The chain recombines TRBV4-2 with TRBJ2-1; TRBD2 might be the D (5 bases). V lost 6 bases, J lost 15 bases, and 18 bases lay in between. This CDR3 is 12 amino acids long. Looked up from germline, CDR1 is LGHNA and CDR2 is YNFKEQ. The CDR3 DNA is TGTGCCAGCAGTAACGACTACCAAGCACTGTTCTTC. This gives the protein CASSNDYQALFF.

The V call is TRBV10-3, the J call TRBJ1-5; possibly TRBD1 for D (5 bases). CDR1 is ENHRY and CDR2 is SYGVKD in the germline V gene. The CDR3 is 12 amino acids. The germline V and J ends were trimmed by 6 bases and 5 bases, with 8 bases remaining between them. The CDR3 spells CAIRSQDQPQHF. CDR3 bases: TGTGCCATCAGATCACAGGATCAGCCCCAGCATTTT.

V is TRBV28 and J is TRBJ1-1; D ambiguous. V lost 7 bases, J lost 3 bases, and 30 bases lay in between. The CDR3 length is 19 residues. The germline gives CDR1 MDHEN, CDR2 SYDVKM. CDR3 residues: CASTASRGSLGQLDTEAFF. In DNA form, the CDR3 reads TGTGCCAGCACCGCATCACGGGGTTCCCTGGGCCAACTGGACACTGAAGCTTTCTTT.

DNA of the CDR3: TGTGCCAGCAGCTTGTTCGCGACAGGGGGCTACGAGCAGTACTTC. Its protein product is CASSLFATGGYEQYF. V is TRBV5-4 and J is TRBJ2-7; TRBD1 matches at 9 bases. This CDR3 spans 15 amino acids. Germline V gene sequence: CDR1 SGHNT, CDR2 YYREEE (reference sequence). J was trimmed by 3 bases and V by 1 base; bases with no gene match: 5.

The chain employs TRBV29-1 and TRBJ2-3, with D perhaps TRBD2 (5 bases). This CDR3 is built from 14 residues. V lost 2 bases and J 2 bases, leaving 11 bases between the germline ends. Germline values: CDR1 SQVTM, CDR2 ANQGSEA. For the CDR3, the DNA is TGCAGCGTTGAAACGGCGGGTATCACAGATACGCAGTATTTT. This sequence encodes CSVETAGITDTQYF.

This chain uses TRBV27 with TRBJ1-1, with D possibly being TRBD1 (6 bases). V lost 8 bases and J 8 bases, leaving 15 bases between the germline ends. From germline, CDR1 is MNHEY and CDR2 SMNVEV (reference sequence). The CDR3 has 12 residues. CDR3 nucleotide sequence: TGTGCCAGCGGAACAGGGTTGGCCGAAGCTTTCTTT. Amino acids: CASGTGLAEAFF.

This clone has only a few counts. The genes are TRBV6-5 and TRBJ2-5; 9 bases agree with TRBD2. Germline assignment: CDR1 MNHEY and CDR2 SVGAGI. V was pared by 4 bases and J by 5 bases, with 5 bases of the junction left unmatched. The CDR3 is 14 residues long. For the CDR3, the DNA is TGTGCCAGCAGTTTTGGTAGCGGGAGTGAGACCCAGTACTTC. It is translated as CASSFGSGSETQYF.

V and J are TRBV6-6 and TRBJ2-7, with 7 bases identical to TRBD1. Trimming took 2 bases from V and 6 from J; bases not matched to a gene: 7. Germline lookup yields CDR1 MNHNY and CDR2 SVGAGI (reference sequence). This CDR3 is built from 14 residues. DNA for the CDR3: TGTGCCAGCAGTTACGCAACAGGGGACGTCGAGCAGTACTTC. Its translation: CASSYATGDVEQYF.

The V gene is TRBV28, the J gene TRBJ2-2, with 11 bases identical to TRBD1. CDR3 length: 16 residues. Germline V CDR1 and CDR2: MDHEN, SYDVKM. Trimming took 2 bases from V and 3 from J; bases not matched to a gene: 2. The CDR3 here is CASSLGTGGYTGELFF. The CDR3 DNA is TGTGCCAGCAGTTTAGGGACAGGGGGATACACCGGGGAGCTGTTTTTT.

This chain's CDR3 is CASSFQTGYGQPQHF. The CDR3 nucleotides read TGTGCCAGCAGCTTTCAGACAGGGTATGGTCAGCCCCAGCATTTT. V usage is TRBV7-6 and J usage is TRBJ1-5; 7 positions match TRBD1. CDR3 size: 15 residues. After removal of 3 bases from V and 6 bases from J, the junction contained 8 bases not matched to a gene. Germline CDR1 reads SGHVS; CDR2 reads FNYEAQ.

The chain employs TRBV6-6 and TRBJ1-1; the match to TRBD1 covers 9 bases. The CDR3 totals 15 residues. Germline V gene lookup returns CDR1 MNHNY and CDR2 SVGAGI (reference sequence). The junction had 1 base not matched to a gene; V was cut back by 2 bases and J by 0 bases. The CDR3 DNA reads as TGTGCCAGCAGTTACCGACAGGGGGTGAACACTGAAGCTTTCTTT. It specifies CASSYRQGVNTEAFF.

J is TRBJ2-7 and V is TRBV28; 9 bases line up with TRBD1. V lost 3 bases, J lost 4 bases, and 7 bases stayed unmatched. CDR1 is MDHEN and CDR2 is SYDVKM in the germline V gene. CDR3 length equals 15 residues. The CDR3 bases are TGTGCCAGCAGTTTCTCGGGACAGGGAGGGTACGAGCAGTACTTC. Translation: CASSFSGQGGYEQYF.

This chain joins TRBV27 and TRBJ2-7; the match to TRBD1 covers 7 bases. CDR3 length: 15 amino acids. CDR1 and CDR2 (germline): MNHEY, SMNVEV (reference sequence). V lost 8 bases, J lost 3 bases, and 13 bases stayed unmatched. The CDR3 protein is CASLIQGTSNYEQYF. CDR3 nucleotides: TGTGCCAGCTTGATACAGGGGACCTCAAACTACGAGCAGTACTTC.

J is TRBJ2-7 and V is TRBV5-1, with TRBD1 identical over 8 bases. Germline CDR1 SGHRS, CDR2 YFSETQ. The V and J ends lost 2 bases and 5 bases, in that order; junction bases with no gene match: 9. CDR3 length: 15 amino acids. The CDR3, as DNA: TGCGCCAGCAGCTTTAGTGCGGCAGGGGGCGACGAGCAGTACTTC. Its translation: CASSFSAAGGDEQYF.

The chain recombines TRBV14 with TRBJ2-1; TRBD2 agrees at 10 bases. CDR3 length: 16 residues. V dropped 4 bases and J dropped 4; count of bases not matched to a gene: 7. Looked up from germline, CDR1 is SGHDN and CDR2 is FVKESK. The CDR3 bases are TGTGCCAGCAGCCGAACAGCACTAGCGGGGTACAATGAGCAGTTCTTC. This gives the protein CASSRTALAGYNEQFF.